The clone carrying this TCR beta chain was counted a few times. The sample comes from a study of Ad26.COV2.S vaccination and SARS-CoV-2 variants. TCRdb's copy holds only in-frame clones and misses some; the assay was immunoSEQ multiplex PCR. The repertoire includes under 250,000 clones, around 90% of them detected once, and roughly 3% sits in the top ten. V shed 3 bases and J 6 bases; nucleotides not matched to a gene: 12. Germline CDR1 and CDR2: SGDLS and YYNGEE. The CDR3 loop spans 17 amino acids. The treatment here: 15 to 20 received Ad26.COV2.S at low or high dose, single or two shots; several received placebo; per-sample allocation not given. The study sampled participants on day 63 after the first vaccine or placebo injection.

Sequences were derived from peripheral blood, sampled in a trial of Ad26.COV2.S vaccine versus placebo. The chain joins TRBV9 to TRBJ1-6; 7 bases align to TRBD1. The TCR sequence derives from a person between 18 and 65 years old who received the Ad26.COV2.S COVID-19 vaccine or a placebo. The CDR3 nucleotides read TGTGCCAGCAGCGCGACACAGGGGATTGCGGGTAATTCACCCCTCCACTTT. As protein: CASSATQGIAGNSPLHF.